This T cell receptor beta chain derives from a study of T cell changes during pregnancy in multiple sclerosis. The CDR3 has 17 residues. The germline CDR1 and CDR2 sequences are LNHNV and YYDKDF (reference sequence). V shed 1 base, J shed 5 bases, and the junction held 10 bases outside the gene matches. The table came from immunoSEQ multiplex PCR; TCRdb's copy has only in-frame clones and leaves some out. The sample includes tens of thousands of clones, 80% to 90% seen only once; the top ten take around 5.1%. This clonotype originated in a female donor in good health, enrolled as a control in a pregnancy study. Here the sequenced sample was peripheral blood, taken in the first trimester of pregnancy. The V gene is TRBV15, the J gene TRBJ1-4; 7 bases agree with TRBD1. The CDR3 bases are TGTGCCACCAGCAGAGTGGGCAGGGGGTCCGCAAATGAAAAACTGTTTTTT. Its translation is CATSRVGRGSANEKLFF.